Detailed here is one TCR beta chain. The authors' processing: Estimation of nucleated cell counts relied on the amplification of reference gene primers. The repertoire was sequenced with immunoSEQ multiplex PCR; TCRdb's copy has only in-frame clones and lacks some. The V and J calls and clone size were taken over from that table, and D and trimming were inferred from the DNA. The sample gives fewer than 250,000 clones, 82% of which show up once; around 12% is in the top ten. The source of the sample is a study of blood T cell repertoires in COVID-19. Whole-study context: Sites across the United States, Italy and Spain contributed samples from acute and convalescent COVID-19.

This CDR3 contains 16 residues. Germline V gene lookup returns CDR1 MGHRA and CDR2 YSYEKL. V lost 2 bases and J lost 8; bases outside the gene matches: 14. The sample comprised peripheral blood. The clonotype was recovered from a woman aged 40 to 50 with acute or convalescent COVID-19. J is TRBJ1-1 and V is TRBV4-1; 7 bases line up with TRBD1. The CDR3: CASSQHTGELLLEAFF. The CDR3 bases are TGCGCCAGCAGCCAACATACAGGGGAACTACTGTTGGAAGCTTTCTTT.